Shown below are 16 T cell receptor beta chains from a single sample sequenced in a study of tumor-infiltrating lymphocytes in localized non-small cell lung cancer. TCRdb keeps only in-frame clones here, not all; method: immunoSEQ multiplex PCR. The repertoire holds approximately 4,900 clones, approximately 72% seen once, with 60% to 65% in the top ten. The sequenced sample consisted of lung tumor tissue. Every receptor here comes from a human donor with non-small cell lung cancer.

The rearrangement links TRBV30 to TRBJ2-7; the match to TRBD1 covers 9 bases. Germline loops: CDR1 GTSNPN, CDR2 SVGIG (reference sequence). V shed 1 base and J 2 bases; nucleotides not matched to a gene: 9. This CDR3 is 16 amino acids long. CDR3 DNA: TGTGCCTGGAGTGCAGGGTGGGGACAGGGACCCTACGAGCAGTACTTC. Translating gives CAWSAGWGQGPYEQYF.

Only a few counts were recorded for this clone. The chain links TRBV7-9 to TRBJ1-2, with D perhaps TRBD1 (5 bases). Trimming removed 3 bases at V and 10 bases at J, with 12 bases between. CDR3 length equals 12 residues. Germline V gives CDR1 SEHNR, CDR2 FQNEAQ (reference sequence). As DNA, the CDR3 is TGTGCCAGCAGCTTCACGGGGGATCCCTACACCTTC. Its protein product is CASSFTGDPYTF.

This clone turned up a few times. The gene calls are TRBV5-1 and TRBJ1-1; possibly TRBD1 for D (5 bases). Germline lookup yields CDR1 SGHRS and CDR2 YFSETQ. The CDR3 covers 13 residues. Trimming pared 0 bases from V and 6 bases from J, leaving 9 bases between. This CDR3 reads CASSLGRGAEAFF. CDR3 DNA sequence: TGCGCCAGCAGCTTGGGTAGAGGGGCTGAAGCTTTCTTT.

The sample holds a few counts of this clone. The CDR3 here is CASSLETVYNEQFF. The CDR3 coding sequence is TGTGCCAGCAGCTTAGAGACAGTCTACAATGAGCAGTTCTTC. V usage is TRBV11-3 and J usage is TRBJ2-1; D perhaps matches TRBD1 (5 bases). The ends were cut back, 0 bases at V and 3 bases at J, with 6 bases in the middle. Germline values: CDR1 SGHNT, CDR2 YENEEA. The CDR3 covers 14 residues.

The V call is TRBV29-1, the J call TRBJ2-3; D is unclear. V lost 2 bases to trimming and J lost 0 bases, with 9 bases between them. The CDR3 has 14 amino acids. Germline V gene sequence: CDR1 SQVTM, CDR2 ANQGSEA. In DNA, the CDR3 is TGCAGCGTTGAACCGGCCTCTAGCACAGATACGCAGTATTTT. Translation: CSVEPASSTDTQYF.

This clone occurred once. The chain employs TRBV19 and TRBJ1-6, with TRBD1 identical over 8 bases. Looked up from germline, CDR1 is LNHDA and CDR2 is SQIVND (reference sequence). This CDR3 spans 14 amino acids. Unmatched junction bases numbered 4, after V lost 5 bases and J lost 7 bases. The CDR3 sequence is CASSLRQGNSPLHF. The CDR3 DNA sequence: TGTGCCAGTAGTTTGAGACAGGGGAATTCACCCCTCCACTTT.

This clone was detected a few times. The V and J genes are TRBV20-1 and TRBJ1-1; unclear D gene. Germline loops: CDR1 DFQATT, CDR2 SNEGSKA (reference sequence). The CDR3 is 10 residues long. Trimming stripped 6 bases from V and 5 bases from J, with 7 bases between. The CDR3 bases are TGCAGTGCCCAAGCTACTGAAGCTTTCTTT. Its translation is CSAQATEAFF.

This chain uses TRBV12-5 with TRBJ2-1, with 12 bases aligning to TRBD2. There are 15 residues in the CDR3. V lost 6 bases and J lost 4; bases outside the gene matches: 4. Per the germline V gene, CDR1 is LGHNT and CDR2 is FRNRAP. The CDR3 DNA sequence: TGTGCTAGTGGCTCCGGACTAGCGGGATACAATGAGCAGTTCTTC. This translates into CASGSGLAGYNEQFF.

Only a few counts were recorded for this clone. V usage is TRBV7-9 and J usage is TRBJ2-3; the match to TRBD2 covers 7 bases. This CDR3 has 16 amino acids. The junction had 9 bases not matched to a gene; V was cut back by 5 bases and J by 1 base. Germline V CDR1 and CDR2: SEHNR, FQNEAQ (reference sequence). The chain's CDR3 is CASSPSRGGRTDTQYF. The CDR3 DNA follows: TGTGCCAGCAGCCCCTCCCGCGGGGGACGCACAGATACGCAGTATTTT.

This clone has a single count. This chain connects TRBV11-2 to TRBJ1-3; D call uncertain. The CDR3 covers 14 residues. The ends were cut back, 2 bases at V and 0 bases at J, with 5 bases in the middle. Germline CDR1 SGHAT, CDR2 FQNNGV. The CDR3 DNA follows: TGTGCCAGCAGCTTACCTAGCTCTGGAAACACCATATATTTT. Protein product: CASSLPSSGNTIYF.

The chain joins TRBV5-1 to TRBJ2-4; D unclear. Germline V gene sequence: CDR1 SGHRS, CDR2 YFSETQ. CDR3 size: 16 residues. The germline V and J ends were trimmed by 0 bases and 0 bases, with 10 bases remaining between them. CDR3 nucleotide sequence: TGCGCCAGCAGCTTGGCCAGCGAACTAGCCAAAAACATTCAGTACTTC. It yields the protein CASSLASELAKNIQYF.

CDR3 sequence (DNA): TGTGCCAGCAGCTTTGGCGGGGGCGACATTCAGTACTTC. Protein sequence: CASSFGGGDIQYF. The chain joins TRBV7-2 to TRBJ2-4; D is possibly TRBD2 (7 bases). Trimming pared 3 bases from V and 8 bases from J, leaving 11 bases between. Germline loops: CDR1 SGHTA, CDR2 FQGNSA. This CDR3 comprises 13 residues.

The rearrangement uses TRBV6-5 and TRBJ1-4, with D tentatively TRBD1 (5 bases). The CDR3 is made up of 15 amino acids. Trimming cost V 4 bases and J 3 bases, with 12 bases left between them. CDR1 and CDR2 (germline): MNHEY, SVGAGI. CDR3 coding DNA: TGTGCCAGCAGTTGGACGGGGCTATCTAATGAAAAACTGTTTTTT. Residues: CASSWTGLSNEKLFF.

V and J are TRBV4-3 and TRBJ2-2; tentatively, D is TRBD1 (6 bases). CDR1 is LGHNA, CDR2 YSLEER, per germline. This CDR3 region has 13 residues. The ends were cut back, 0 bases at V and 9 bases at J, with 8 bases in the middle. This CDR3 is CASSQDRGWELFF. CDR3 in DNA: TGCGCCAGCAGCCAAGACAGGGGTTGGGAGCTGTTTTTT.

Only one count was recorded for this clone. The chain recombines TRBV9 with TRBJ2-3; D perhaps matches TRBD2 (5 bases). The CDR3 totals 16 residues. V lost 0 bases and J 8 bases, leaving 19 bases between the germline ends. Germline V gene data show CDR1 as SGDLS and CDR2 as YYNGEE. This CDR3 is CASSVGVTLASGTQYF. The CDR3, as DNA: TGTGCCAGCAGCGTAGGAGTTACTCTAGCAAGTGGTACGCAGTATTTT. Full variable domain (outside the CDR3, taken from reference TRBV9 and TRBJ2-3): DSGVTQTPKHLITATGQRVTLRCSPRSGDLSVYWYQQSLDQGLQFLIQYYNGEERAKGNILERFSAQQFPDLHSELNLSSLELGDSALYFCASSVGVTLASGTQYFGPGTRLTVL.

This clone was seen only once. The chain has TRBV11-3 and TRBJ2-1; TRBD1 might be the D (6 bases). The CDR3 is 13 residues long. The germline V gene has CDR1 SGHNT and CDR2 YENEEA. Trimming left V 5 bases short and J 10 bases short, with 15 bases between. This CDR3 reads CASSSRQAAEQFF. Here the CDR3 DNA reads TGTGCCAGCAGCAGCAGACAGGCCGCAGAGCAGTTCTTC.